This T cell receptor (beta chain) was obtained from a study of cytomegalovirus exposure and HLA in healthy donors. Broader study findings: Reported results showed that the classifier diagnosed cytomegalovirus status with high specificity and sensitivity. Most subjects' HLA-A and HLA-B alleles were reportedly predicted from TCR beta sequences.

Comment on this clone: The antigen remains undetermined.

In the PCR, 60 Vbeta and 13 Jbeta primers were used. TCRdb's table, derived via immunoSEQ multiplex PCR, lists solely in-frame clones and lacks some. The repertoire holds roughly 130,000 clones, around 70% seen once, with 5.5% to 7% in the top ten. The V gene lost 2 bases and the J gene lost 8 bases, with 13 bases spanning the gap. Germline CDR1 is WNHNN and CDR2 is SYGVQD (reference sequence). The CDR3 is made up of 14 amino acids. What was sequenced was PBMCs. This TCR derives from a man in his forties or fifties in good health and CMV-seropositive. V gene TRBV10-1 combines with J gene TRBJ2-1, with D tentatively TRBD1 (6 bases). CDR3 loop: CASSEISGVDEQFF. CDR3 nucleotides: TGCGCCAGCAGTGAGATTTCAGGGGTAGATGAGCAGTTCTTC.